These 7 T cell receptor beta chains were sequenced from one sample in a study of shared clonotypes between healthy human individuals. Some clones are missing from TCRdb's copy, which holds only in-frame ones; the method was immunoSEQ multiplex PCR. The data show over a million clones, with about 70% seen just once and roughly 1.5% held by the top ten. Sequenced material: memory CD4+ T cells sorted from blood. Subset described: CD45RA-negative fraction. The receptors stem from a man aged 18-30 years in good health.

The chain combines TRBV2 with TRBJ2-7; 7 bases agree with TRBD1. The germline CDR1 and CDR2 sequences are SNHLY and FYNNEI. The CDR3 extends over 15 amino acids. Trimming at V came to 4 bases and at J to 0 bases, leaving 6 bases not matched to a gene. CDR3 sequence reads: CASSVIQGTSYEQYF. CDR3 nucleotides: TGTGCCAGCAGTGTAATACAGGGGACCTCCTACGAGCAGTACTTC.

In its sample, this clone was seen once. Additional DNA sequences in this sample encode the identical CDR3. This rearrangement joins TRBV5-1 to TRBJ1-6; D unclear. V lost 0 bases and J 6 bases, leaving 7 bases between the germline ends. Germline V lookup: CDR1 SGHRS, CDR2 YFSETQ. The CDR3 is made up of 14 amino acids. CDR3 amino acids: CASSLGDFNSPLHF. The CDR3 nucleotides are TGCGCCAGCAGCTTGGGAGACTTTAATTCACCCCTCCACTTT.

V is TRBV6-1 and J is TRBJ2-3; 7 bases are shared with TRBD2. CDR3 length: 15 residues. Germline V gene sequence: CDR1 MNHNS, CDR2 SASEGT. V shed 8 bases, J shed 0 bases, and the junction held 8 bases outside the gene matches. The CDR3 reads CASVKRGTSTDTQYF. In DNA form, the CDR3 reads TGTGCCAGCGTGAAGCGGGGAACTAGCACAGATACGCAGTATTTT.

This clone was observed a single time. The chain is built from TRBV19 and TRBJ1-5; TRBD1 might be the D (5 bases). This CDR3 has 15 amino acids. CDR1 is LNHDA, CDR2 SQIVND, per germline (reference sequence). V lost 6 bases and J 1 base, leaving 13 bases between the germline ends. The CDR3 DNA is TGTGCCAGTAGGAAAGGACAAGGCAGCAATCAGCCCCAGCATTTT. It is translated as CASRKGQGSNQPQHF.

This chain links TRBV4-1 with TRBJ1-3; no reliable D call. V was shortened by 0 bases and J by 0 bases, with 9 bases between the two germline ends. Germline assignment: CDR1 MGHRA and CDR2 YSYEKL. The CDR3 sequence is 16 residues long. CDR3 DNA sequence: TGCGCCAGCAGCCAAGATCGCCCGTCCTCTGGAAACACCATATATTTT. Protein sequence: CASSQDRPSSGNTIYF.

The chain links TRBV29-1 to TRBJ2-7; D unclear. This CDR3 is 12 amino acids long. The germline V and J ends were trimmed by 2 bases and 3 bases, with 8 bases remaining between them. Germline CDR1 SQVTM, CDR2 ANQGSEA. CDR3 sequence (DNA): TGCAGCGTTGAATTACGGAACTACGAGCAGTACTTC. This sequence encodes CSVELRNYEQYF.

This clone is a singleton in its sample. V is TRBV30 and J is TRBJ2-6; 8 bases line up with TRBD1. CDR1 and CDR2 (germline): GTSNPN, SVGIG (reference sequence). The CDR3 is 18 amino acids. With 6 bases clipped from V and 4 bases from J, the junction kept 17 bases outside the gene matches. CDR3 amino acids: CACLTGAGGMGGANVLTF. CDR3 DNA sequence: TGTGCCTGCCTAACCGGGGCAGGGGGCATGGGAGGGGCCAACGTCCTGACTTTC.